Sequencing of this T cell receptor (beta chain) was carried out in a study of neurological immune-mediated disorders (dated by TCRdb to the late 2010s). Regarding the research as a whole: The study compared peripheral blood TCR-beta repertoires of HTLV-I-associated myelopathy (HAM/TSP) patients, multiple sclerosis patients and healthy controls using UMI-based sequencing. Longitudinal samples, technical triplicates and paired sorted CD4+ and CD8+ T-cell subsets, alongside PBMC samples, were included among the approximately 98 TCR-beta libraries. Of the roughly 70 subjects in the cohort, around 14 were HAM/TSP patients, roughly 35 were multiple sclerosis patients, and approximately 20 were healthy controls.

CDR1 and CDR2 (SQVTM, ANQGSEA) derive from the germline V gene. The CDR3 measures 14 amino acids from cysteine to phenylalanine. CDR3 DNA is the only sequence kept; it has 42 bases, read in frame from the first base. V is trimmed back by 7 bases and J by 6 bases, and the junction contains 10 bases that no gene match accounts for. This clonotype was counted ten times or more. Its antigen is not yet known. Per-nucleotide qualities are absent, and no much larger clonotype sits a single base away. The research as a whole found: TCR clonal expansion was greatest in HAM/TSP patients and smallest in MS patients, who ranked below even healthy controls. Across subjects, expanded clones never shared an identical CDR3 amino acid sequence, which suggests that the TCR-beta repertoires in every group were private.

The healthy controls were volunteers from a blood bank in Maryland, USA. For the unsorted PBMC libraries, 2 million PBMCs were stored in RNAlater at -80 degrees C until RNA extraction and were used to generate the libraries. PBMCs were separated from peripheral blood using Ficoll-Hypaque density gradient centrifugation and then cryopreserved in liquid nitrogen. cDNA synthesis used template-switch 5'RACE with a primer carrying a 10-nucleotide random unique molecular identifier tagging each TCR transcript. Every sequencing run covered 15-18 subjects and yielded more than 200 million TCR-beta sequences. Total RNA was extracted with the RNeasy kit. TCR-beta VDJ regions were amplified with primers for the TCR constant region and the 5'RACE anchor, using the KAPA Real-time Library Amplification kit. A first PCR added sample indexes and Illumina adaptors, after which a second PCR increased the library yield. After Ampure bead purification, the TCR product of roughly 650 bp was size-selected on a 2% E-gel SizeSelection system. Before pooling, library quality was checked on a Bioanalyzer, concentration was measured with Qubit, and libraries were quantified with the Kapa Library Quantification kit. An Illumina HiSeq 2500 was used to sequence the libraries paired-end at 2 x 150 bp. To increase sequence diversity, about 25-31% phiX was spiked into each library pool. The authors' analysis ran thus. The UMI-based MiGEC pipeline processed quality-filtered reads and removed over 80% of raw TCR sequences during error correction. VDJ genes were aligned to IMGT germline references, and clonotypes were defined by unique CDR3 amino acid sequence plus V-J genes. Clonal expansion, Shannon diversity and CDR3 relatedness were evaluated with VDJtools (CalcPairwiseDistances, ClusterSamples), while phylogenetic trees were built in CLCbio workbench. Using coefficient-of-variation modelling across technical triplicates, the study counted a clone as expanded if it had at least 8 unique UMIs. TCRdb reprocessing: public reads trimmed at Q25 with fastp, clones called with MiXCR, in-frame beta chains kept. Each CDR3 protein gets just one entry, which takes the most common genes and DNA from the rows behind it. These V and J calls are TCRdb output, not the study's own analysis. Counted in this sample were 27,000 or so distinct CDR3 sequences; roughly 15% of them appeared once. The ten most abundant clones make up roughly a quarter of the sample.

The clonotype was recovered from a man in his 70s in good health. The sequence is built from TRBV29-1 and TRBJ2-2; TRBD1 agrees with 8 junctional bases. The specimen sequenced was PBMCs. The nucleotide sequence is TGCAGCGCACGACAGGGGAGCAAGGCCGGGGAGCTGTTTTTT. Its amino acids are CSARQGSKAGELFF.